This T cell receptor beta chain was sequenced during a study of blood T cell repertoires in COVID-19. Across the study: From the United States, Italy and Spain came samples of acute and convalescent COVID-19. T cells, B-cell-depleted T cells, or PBMCs provided the cDNA or gDNA that served as material.

Germline V gives CDR1 SGDLS, CDR2 YYNGEE. The CDR3 extends over 16 amino acids. Deletions cut 0 bases from V and 2 bases from J, with 12 bases between. Original data processing: From reference gene primer amplification, estimates of nucleated cell counts were derived. TCRdb keeps only in-frame clones here, not all; method: immunoSEQ multiplex PCR. V and J calls and clone size come straight from that table; D and trimming were deduced from the DNA. The table records 100,000 to 150,000 clones, about 70% of them present only once. Sequencing input: peripheral blood. This clonotype was obtained from a woman between 70 and 85 years old with acute or convalescent COVID-19. V is TRBV9 and J is TRBJ1-3, with D perhaps matching TRBD1 (5 bases). CDR3 region: CASSVDPSGAGNTIYF. CDR3 nucleotide sequence: TGTGCCAGCAGCGTAGACCCATCGGGGGCTGGAAACACCATATATTTT.